The next 14 T cell receptor beta chains were all read from a single sample in a study of beta chain features in type 1 diabetes. Expressed TCRB transcripts were sequenced because the entire RNA isolate underwent reverse transcription. TCRdb's copy holds only in-frame clones and misses some; the assay was immunoSEQ multiplex PCR. The sample lists fewer than 550,000 clones, more than 9.5% seen once, with 0.045% to 0.05% in the top ten. Material: naive CD4+ T cells from blood. Source of these receptors: a woman between 18 and 29 years old in good health.

The chain combines TRBV10-3 with TRBJ2-1; D perhaps matches TRBD1 (6 bases). The germline gives CDR1 ENHRY, CDR2 SYGVKD. The V gene lost 4 bases and the J gene lost 8 bases, with 6 bases spanning the gap. This CDR3 contains 11 residues. The CDR3 sequence: CAISAGDEQFF. For the CDR3, the DNA is TGTGCCATCAGTGCAGGGGATGAGCAGTTCTTC.

This clone has just a few counts. V is TRBV9 and J is TRBJ2-7, with TRBD2 matching 13 bases. Germline CDR1 SGDLS, CDR2 YYNGEE. The CDR3 contains 15 residues. V lost 2 bases, J lost 9 bases, and 8 bases stayed unmatched. The CDR3 spells CASSVTGLAGSGQYF. As DNA, the CDR3 is TGTGCCAGCAGCGTGACGGGACTAGCGGGATCTGGGCAGTACTTC. The full variable domain, its missing parts supplied by reference TRBV9 and TRBJ2-7, is DSGVTQTPKHLITATGQRVTLRCSPRSGDLSVYWYQQSLDQGLQFLIQYYNGEERAKGNILERFSAQQFPDLHSELNLSSLELGDSALYFCASSVTGLAGSGQYFGPGTRLTVT.

There are a few counts of this clone. The chain links TRBV7-9 to TRBJ2-7; TRBD1 agrees at 7 bases. CDR3 length: 12 amino acids. Trimming cost V 5 bases and J 9 bases; bases outside gene matches: 7. Germline V gene lookup returns CDR1 SEHNR and CDR2 FQNEAQ (reference sequence). The CDR3 DNA sequence: TGTGCCAGCAGCGCGACAGGGATGGGGCAGTACGTC. Translating gives CASSATGMGQYV.

This rearrangement joins TRBV30 to TRBJ2-7, with TRBD1 identical over 7 bases. The CDR3 runs 14 residues. The J segment lost 3 bases and the V segment lost 0 bases, leaving 5 bases of the junction unmatched. CDR1 is GTSNPN, CDR2 SVGIG, per germline (reference sequence). This CDR3 reads CAWSVLDRIYEQYF. CDR3 nucleotides: TGTGCCTGGAGTGTACTGGACAGGATCTACGAGCAGTACTTC. The variable domain in full, with the rest retrieved from reference TRBV30 and TRBJ2-7, is SQTIHQWPATLVQPVGSPLSLECTVEGTSNPNLYWYRQAAGRGLQLLFYSVGIGQISSEVPQNLSASRPQDRQFILSSKKLLLSDSGFYLCAWSVLDRIYEQYFGPGTRLTVT.

This clone was counted between two and nine times. The rearrangement uses TRBV2 and TRBJ1-2; TRBD1 might be the D (5 bases). CDR3 length: 14 amino acids. Deletions cut 3 bases from V and 7 bases from J, with 15 bases between. The germline CDR1 and CDR2 sequences are SNHLY and FYNNEI. The CDR3 DNA is TGTGCCAGCAGTGACAGGGTAAAGTCGGGTGGCTACACCTTC. Encoded protein: CASSDRVKSGGYTF.

This sequence joins TRBV7-2 and TRBJ1-5; D possibly corresponds to TRBD1 (5 bases). The V end lost 5 bases, the J end lost 2 bases, and 10 bases lay between the germline ends. CDR1 is SGHTA, CDR2 FQGNSA, per germline. CDR3 length: 14 residues. CDR3 DNA sequence: TGTGCCAGCAGCATGAGAGGGGGCAATCAGCCCCAGCATTTT. As protein: CASSMRGGNQPQHF.

The rearrangement links TRBV18 to TRBJ2-7, with TRBD1 identical over 7 bases. Germline loops: CDR1 KGHSH, CDR2 LQKENI. The ends lost 3 bases at V and 5 bases at J; junction bases unmatched: 4. The CDR3 runs to 13 residues. The CDR3 coding sequence is TGTGCCAGCTCACCTACAGGGGCCCACGAGCAGTACTTC. This gives the protein CASSPTGAHEQYF.

This clone was counted between two and nine times. Other DNA sequences in this sample translate to the same CDR3. This sequence joins TRBV7-9 and TRBJ1-1; D might be TRBD1 (5 bases). Germline V gives CDR1 SEHNR, CDR2 FQNEAQ (reference sequence). V gave up 3 bases and J gave up 1 base, with 6 bases separating them. CDR3 length: 13 amino acids. For the CDR3, the DNA is TGTGCCAGCAGCTTTGGGGGGAACACTGAAGCTTTCTTT. It is translated as CASSFGGNTEAFF.

Only a few counts were recorded for this clone. The gene calls are TRBV9 and TRBJ2-3, with TRBD2 matching 8 bases. The CDR3 spans 17 residues. Germline CDR1 reads SGDLS; CDR2 reads YYNGEE. V gave up 0 bases and J gave up 5 bases; unmatched junction bases: 11. The CDR3 DNA reads as TGTGCCAGCAGCGTAGCGTCGGGGGGGCAACCCGGAGATACGCAGTATTTT. This codes for CASSVASGGQPGDTQYF.

The V gene is TRBV2, the J gene TRBJ2-3; D is tentatively TRBD1 or TRBD2 (5 bases each). Trimming left V 1 base short and J 0 bases short, with 11 bases between. Germline V gene lookup returns CDR1 SNHLY and CDR2 FYNNEI. The CDR3 contains 16 residues. The CDR3 sequence is CASSEGGIRSTDTQYF. The CDR3 coding sequence is TGTGCCAGCAGTGAAGGGGGGATACGGAGCACAGATACGCAGTATTTT.

The chain uses TRBV13 and TRBJ2-3; 10 bases match TRBD1. Germline V gene sequence: CDR1 PRHDT, CDR2 FYEKMQ (reference sequence). V lost 4 bases, J lost 7 bases, and 8 bases stayed unmatched. This CDR3 spans 15 amino acids. In DNA form, the CDR3 reads TGTGCCAGCAGCTCCACGGGACAGGGGTATAATACGCAGTATTTT. It translates to CASSSTGQGYNTQYF.

The chain combines TRBV4-3 with TRBJ2-3; 10 bases agree with TRBD1. The CDR3 spans 15 residues. Germline V gene lookup returns CDR1 LGHNA and CDR2 YSLEER. The junction had 4 bases not matched to a gene; V was cut back by 2 bases and J by 5 bases. In DNA form, the CDR3 reads TGCGCCAGCAGCCAAAGGACAGGGGGGGGAGATACGCAGTATTTT. Translating gives CASSQRTGGGDTQYF.

This clone turned up a few times. The V gene is TRBV29-1, the J gene TRBJ2-1; 8 nucleotides align to TRBD1. Losses at the gene ends were 6 bases for V and 0 bases for J; bases not matched to a gene: 16. This CDR3 has 18 residues. The germline V gene encodes CDR1 SQVTM and CDR2 ANQGSEA. The CDR3 spells CSVHYRGTLWSSYNEQFF. The CDR3 DNA is TGCAGCGTCCATTACAGGGGGACCCTTTGGAGCTCCTACAATGAGCAGTTCTTC.

This clone was counted a few times. The rearrangement links TRBV18 to TRBJ2-2; tentative D call: TRBD2 (5 bases). V lost 8 bases and J lost 4, with 17 bases in between. The CDR3 sequence is 15 residues long. Germline lookup yields CDR1 KGHSH and CDR2 LQKENI. The CDR3 here is CASRGTSLGTGELFF. The DNA for the CDR3 is TGTGCCAGCCGGGGAACCAGTCTTGGCACCGGGGAGCTGTTTTTT.